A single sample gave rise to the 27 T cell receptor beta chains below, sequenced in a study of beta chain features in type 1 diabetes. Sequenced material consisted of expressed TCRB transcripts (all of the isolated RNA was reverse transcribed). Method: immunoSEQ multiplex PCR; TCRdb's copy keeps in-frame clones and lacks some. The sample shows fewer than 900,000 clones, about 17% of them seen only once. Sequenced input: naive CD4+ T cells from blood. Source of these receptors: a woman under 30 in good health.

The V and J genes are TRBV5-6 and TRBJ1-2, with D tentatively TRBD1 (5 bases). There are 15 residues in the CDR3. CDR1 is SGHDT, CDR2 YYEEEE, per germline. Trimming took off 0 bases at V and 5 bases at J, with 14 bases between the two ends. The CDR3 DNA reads TGTGCCAGCAGCTTGGGCGCGGGGCGAAATTATGGCTACACCTTC. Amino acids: CASSLGAGRNYGYTF. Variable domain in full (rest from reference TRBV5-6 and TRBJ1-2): DAGVTQSPTHLIKTRGQQVTLRCSPKSGHDTVSWYQQALGQGPQFIFQYYEEEERQRGNFPDRFSGHQFPNYSSELNVNALLLGDSALYLCASSLGAGRNYGYTFGSGTRLTVV.

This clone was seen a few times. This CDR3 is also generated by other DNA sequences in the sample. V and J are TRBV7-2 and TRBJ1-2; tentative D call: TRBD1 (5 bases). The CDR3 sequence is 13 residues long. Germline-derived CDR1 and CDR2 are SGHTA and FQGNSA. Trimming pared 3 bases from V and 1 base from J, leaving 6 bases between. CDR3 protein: CASSLTVNYGYTF. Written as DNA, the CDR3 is TGTGCCAGCAGCTTGACAGTTAACTATGGCTACACCTTC.

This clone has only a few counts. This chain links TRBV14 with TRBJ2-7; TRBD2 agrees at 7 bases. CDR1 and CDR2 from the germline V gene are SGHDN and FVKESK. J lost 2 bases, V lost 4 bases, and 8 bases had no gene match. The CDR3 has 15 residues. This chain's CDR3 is CASSLGLADTYEQYF. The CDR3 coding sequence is TGTGCCAGCAGCCTGGGGCTAGCGGATACCTACGAGCAGTACTTC.

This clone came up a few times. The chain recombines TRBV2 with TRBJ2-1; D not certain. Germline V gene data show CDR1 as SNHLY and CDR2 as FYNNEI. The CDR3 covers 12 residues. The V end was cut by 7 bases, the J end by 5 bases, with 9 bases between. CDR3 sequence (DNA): TGTGCCAGCACCCGACGCCACAATGAGCAGTTCTTC. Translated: CASTRRHNEQFF.

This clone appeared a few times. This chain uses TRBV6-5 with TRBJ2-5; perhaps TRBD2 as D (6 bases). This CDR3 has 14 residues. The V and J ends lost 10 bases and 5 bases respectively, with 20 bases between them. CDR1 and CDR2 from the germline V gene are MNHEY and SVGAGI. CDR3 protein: CAISYTGVEETQYF. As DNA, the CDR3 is TGTGCCATCAGCTATACGGGAGTCGAGGAGACCCAGTACTTC.

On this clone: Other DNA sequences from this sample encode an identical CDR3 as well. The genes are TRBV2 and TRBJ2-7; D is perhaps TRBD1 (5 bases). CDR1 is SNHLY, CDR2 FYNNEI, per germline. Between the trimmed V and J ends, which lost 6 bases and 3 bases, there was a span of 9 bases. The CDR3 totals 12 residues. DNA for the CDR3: TGTGCCAGCAGAAGTGACAGCTACGAGCAGTACTTC. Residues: CASRSDSYEQYF.

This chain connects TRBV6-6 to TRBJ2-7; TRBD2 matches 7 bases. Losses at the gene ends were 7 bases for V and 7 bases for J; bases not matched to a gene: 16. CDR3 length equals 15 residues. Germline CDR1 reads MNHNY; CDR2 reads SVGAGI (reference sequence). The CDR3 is CASTQGRDYRAEQYF. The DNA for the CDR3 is TGTGCCAGCACCCAAGGCCGGGACTACCGTGCTGAGCAGTACTTC.

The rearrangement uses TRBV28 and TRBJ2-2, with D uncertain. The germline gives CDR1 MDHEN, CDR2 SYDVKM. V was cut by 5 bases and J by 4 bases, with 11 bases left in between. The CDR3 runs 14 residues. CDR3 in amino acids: CASSVHGSTGELFF. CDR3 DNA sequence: TGTGCCAGCAGTGTACACGGGTCCACCGGGGAGCTGTTTTTT.

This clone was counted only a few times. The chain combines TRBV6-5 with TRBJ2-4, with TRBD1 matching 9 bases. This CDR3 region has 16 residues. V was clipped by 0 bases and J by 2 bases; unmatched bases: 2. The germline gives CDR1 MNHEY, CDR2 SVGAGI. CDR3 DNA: TGTGCCAGCAGTTACTCGGGGACAGGGACCAAAAACATTCAGTACTTC. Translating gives CASSYSGTGTKNIQYF.

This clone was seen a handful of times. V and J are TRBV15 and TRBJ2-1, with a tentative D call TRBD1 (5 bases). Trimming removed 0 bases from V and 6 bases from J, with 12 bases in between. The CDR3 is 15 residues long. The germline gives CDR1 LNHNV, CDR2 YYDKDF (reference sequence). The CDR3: CATSRDLPRVNEQFF. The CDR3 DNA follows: TGTGCCACCAGCAGAGATCTTCCCAGGGTCAATGAGCAGTTCTTC.

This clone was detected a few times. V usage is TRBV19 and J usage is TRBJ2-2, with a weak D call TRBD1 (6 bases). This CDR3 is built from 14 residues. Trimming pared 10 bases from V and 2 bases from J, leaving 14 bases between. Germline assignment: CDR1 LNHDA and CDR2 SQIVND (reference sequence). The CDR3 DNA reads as TGTGCCACCACCGGACAGCTAAACACCGGGGAGCTGTTTTTT. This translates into CATTGQLNTGELFF.

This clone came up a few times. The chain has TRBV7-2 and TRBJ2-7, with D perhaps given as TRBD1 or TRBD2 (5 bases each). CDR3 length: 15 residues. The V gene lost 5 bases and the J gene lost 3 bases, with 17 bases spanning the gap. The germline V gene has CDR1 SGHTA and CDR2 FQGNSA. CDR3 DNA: TGTGCCAGCAGCCAAGAGCGGCAGGGAGACTACGAGCAGTACTTC. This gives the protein CASSQERQGDYEQYF.

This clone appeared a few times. The CDR3: CASSQEQSYGYTF. The CDR3 nucleotides read TGCGCCAGCAGCCAAGAACAGAGCTATGGCTACACCTTC. The chain links TRBV4-3 to TRBJ1-2; D is unresolved. Trimming stripped 0 bases from V and 4 bases from J, with 6 bases between. The germline gives CDR1 LGHNA, CDR2 YSLEER. The CDR3 extends over 13 amino acids.

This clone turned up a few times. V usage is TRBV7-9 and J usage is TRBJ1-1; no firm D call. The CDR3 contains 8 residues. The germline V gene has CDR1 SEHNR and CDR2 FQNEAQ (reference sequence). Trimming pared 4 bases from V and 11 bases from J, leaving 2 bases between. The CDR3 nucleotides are TGTGCCAGCAGCTGGGCTTTCTTT. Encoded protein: CASSWAFF. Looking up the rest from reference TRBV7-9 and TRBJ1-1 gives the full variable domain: DTGVSQNPRHKITKRGQNVTFRCDPISEHNRLYWYRQTLGQGPEFLTYFQNEAQLEKSRLLSDRFSAERPKGSFSTLEIQRTEQGDSAMYLCASSWAFFGQGTRLTVV.

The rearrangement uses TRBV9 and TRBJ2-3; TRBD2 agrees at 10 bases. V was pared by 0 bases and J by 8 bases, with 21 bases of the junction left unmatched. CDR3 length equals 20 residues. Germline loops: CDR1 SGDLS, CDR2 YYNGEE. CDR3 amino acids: CASSVEYLAGVGVGRVTQYF. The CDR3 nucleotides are TGTGCCAGCAGCGTAGAATACCTAGCGGGAGTGGGGGTGGGACGCGTTACGCAGTATTTT.

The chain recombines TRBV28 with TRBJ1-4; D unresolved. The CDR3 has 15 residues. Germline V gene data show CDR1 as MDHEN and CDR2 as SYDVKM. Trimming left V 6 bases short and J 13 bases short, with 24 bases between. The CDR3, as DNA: TGTGCCAGCAGAACCAGGCCGGGCAGAGGAGAAGGACTGTTTTTT. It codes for CASRTRPGRGEGLFF.

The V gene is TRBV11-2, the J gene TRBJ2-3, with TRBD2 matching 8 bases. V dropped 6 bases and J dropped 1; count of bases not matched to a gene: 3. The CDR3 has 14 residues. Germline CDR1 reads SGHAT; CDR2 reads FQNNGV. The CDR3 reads CASRIAGRTDTQYF. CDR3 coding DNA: TGTGCCAGCAGAATAGCGGGACGCACAGATACGCAGTATTTT. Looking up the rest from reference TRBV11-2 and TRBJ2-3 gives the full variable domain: EAGVAQSPRYKIIEKRQSVAFWCNPISGHATLYWYQQILGQGPKLLIQFQNNGVVDDSQLPKDRFSAERLKGVDSTLKIQPAKLEDSAVYLCASRIAGRTDTQYFGPGTRLTVL.

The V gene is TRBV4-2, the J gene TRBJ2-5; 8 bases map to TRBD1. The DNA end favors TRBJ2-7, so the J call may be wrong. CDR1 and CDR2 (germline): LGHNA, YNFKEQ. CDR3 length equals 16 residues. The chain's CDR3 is CASSQGQGAQSYEQYF. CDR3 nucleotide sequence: TGTGCCAGCAGCCAAGGGCAGGGGGCGCAATCCTACGAGCAGTACTTC.

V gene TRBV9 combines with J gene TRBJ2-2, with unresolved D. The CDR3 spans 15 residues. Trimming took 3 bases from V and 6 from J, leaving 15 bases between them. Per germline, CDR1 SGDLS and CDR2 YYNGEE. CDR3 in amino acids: CASSAQSLLSGELFF. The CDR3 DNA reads TGTGCCAGCAGCGCCCAGAGTCTTCTCTCCGGGGAGCTGTTTTTT.

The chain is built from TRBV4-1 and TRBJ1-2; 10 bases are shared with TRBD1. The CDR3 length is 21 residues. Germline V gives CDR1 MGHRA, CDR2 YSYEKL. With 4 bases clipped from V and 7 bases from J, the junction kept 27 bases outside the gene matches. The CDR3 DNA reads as TGCGCCAGCAGCCCAGTTTCCTCCGTTGGCAGGGCCGGGACAGGGGTCTTTGGCTACACCTTC. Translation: CASSPVSSVGRAGTGVFGYTF.

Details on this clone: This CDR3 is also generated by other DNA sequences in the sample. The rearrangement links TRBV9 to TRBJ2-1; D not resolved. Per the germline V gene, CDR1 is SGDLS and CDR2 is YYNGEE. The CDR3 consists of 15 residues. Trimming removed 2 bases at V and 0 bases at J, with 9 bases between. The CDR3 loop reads CASSVGSSSYNEQFF. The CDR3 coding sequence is TGTGCCAGCAGCGTGGGCTCCAGCTCCTACAATGAGCAGTTCTTC.

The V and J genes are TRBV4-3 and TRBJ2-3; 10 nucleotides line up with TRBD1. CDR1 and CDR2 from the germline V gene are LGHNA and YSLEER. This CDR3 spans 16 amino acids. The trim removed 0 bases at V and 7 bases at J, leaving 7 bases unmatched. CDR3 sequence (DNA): TGCGCCAGCAGCCAAGACCTAAGGGACAGGGGATATACGCAGTATTTT. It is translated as CASSQDLRDRGYTQYF.

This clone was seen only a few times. As DNA, the CDR3 is TGTGCCAGCAGCTTACGGGTGTCAGATACGCAGTATTTT. It is translated as CASSLRVSDTQYF. The chain is built from TRBV7-2 and TRBJ2-3; D call uncertain. Germline V gene data show CDR1 as SGHTA and CDR2 as FQGNSA. Trimming removed 2 bases from V and 4 bases from J, with 7 bases in between. This CDR3 is built from 13 residues.

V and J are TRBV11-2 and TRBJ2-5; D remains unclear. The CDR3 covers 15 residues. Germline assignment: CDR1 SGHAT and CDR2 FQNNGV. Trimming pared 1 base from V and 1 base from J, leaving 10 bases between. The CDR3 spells CASSLGGVLQETQYF. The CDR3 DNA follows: TGTGCCAGCAGCTTAGGGGGTGTCCTCCAAGAGACCCAGTACTTC.

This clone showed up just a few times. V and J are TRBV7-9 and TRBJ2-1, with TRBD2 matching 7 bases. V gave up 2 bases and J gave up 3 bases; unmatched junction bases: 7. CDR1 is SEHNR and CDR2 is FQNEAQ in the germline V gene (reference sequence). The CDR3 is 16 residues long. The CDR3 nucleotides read TGTGCCAGCAGCTTACGGGCGGGAGTAGGCTACAATGAGCAGTTCTTC. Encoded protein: CASSLRAGVGYNEQFF.

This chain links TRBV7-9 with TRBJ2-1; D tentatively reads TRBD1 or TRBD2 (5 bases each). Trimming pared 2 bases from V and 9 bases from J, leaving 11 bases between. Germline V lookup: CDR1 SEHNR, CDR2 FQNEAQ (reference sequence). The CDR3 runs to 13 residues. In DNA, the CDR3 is TGTGCCAGCAGCTTAATCTTGGGGACTGAGCAGTTCTTC. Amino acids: CASSLILGTEQFF.

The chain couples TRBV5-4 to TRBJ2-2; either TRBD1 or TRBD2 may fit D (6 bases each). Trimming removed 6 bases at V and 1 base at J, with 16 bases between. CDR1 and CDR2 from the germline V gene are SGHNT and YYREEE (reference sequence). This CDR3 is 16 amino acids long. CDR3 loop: CASTRRDILNTGELFF. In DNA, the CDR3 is TGTGCCAGCACTCGGAGGGACATTTTGAACACCGGGGAGCTGTTTTTT. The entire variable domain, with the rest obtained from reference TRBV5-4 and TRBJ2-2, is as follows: ETGVTQSPTHLIKTRGQQVTLRCSSQSGHNTVSWYQQALGQGPQFIFQYYREEENGRGNFPPRFSGLQFPNYSSELNVNALELDDSALYLCASTRRDILNTGELFFGEGSRLTVL.